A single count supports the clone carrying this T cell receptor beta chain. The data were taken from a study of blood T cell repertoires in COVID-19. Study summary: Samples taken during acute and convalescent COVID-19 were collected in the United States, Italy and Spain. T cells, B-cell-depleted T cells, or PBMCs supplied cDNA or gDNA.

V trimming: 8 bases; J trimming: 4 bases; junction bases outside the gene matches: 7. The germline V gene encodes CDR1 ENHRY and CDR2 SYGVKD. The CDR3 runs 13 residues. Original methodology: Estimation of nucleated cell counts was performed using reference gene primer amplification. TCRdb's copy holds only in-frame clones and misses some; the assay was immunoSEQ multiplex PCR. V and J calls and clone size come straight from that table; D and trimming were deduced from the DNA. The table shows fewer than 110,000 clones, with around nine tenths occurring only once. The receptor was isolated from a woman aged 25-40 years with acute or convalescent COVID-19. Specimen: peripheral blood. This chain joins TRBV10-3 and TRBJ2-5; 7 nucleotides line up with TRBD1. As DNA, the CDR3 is TGTGCCATCGGCCAGACAGGGAGAGAGACCCAGTACTTC. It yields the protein CAIGQTGRETQYF.